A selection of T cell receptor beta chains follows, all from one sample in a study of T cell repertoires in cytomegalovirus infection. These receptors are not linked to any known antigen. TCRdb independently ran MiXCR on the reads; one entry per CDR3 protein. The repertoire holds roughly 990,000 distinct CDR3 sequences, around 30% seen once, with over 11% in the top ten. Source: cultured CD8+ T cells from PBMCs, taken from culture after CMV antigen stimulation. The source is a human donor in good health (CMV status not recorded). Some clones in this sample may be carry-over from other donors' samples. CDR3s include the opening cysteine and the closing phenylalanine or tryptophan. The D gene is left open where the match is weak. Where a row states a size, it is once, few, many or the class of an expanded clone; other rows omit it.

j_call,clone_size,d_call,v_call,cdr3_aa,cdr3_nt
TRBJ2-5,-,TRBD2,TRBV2,CASSEPSGGETQYF,TGTGCCAGCAGTGAGCCTAGCGGGGGGGAGACCCAGTACTTC
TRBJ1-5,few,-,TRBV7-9,CASSTRGFGPQHF,TGTGCCAGCAGCACAAGGGGGTTTGGGCCCCAGCATTTT
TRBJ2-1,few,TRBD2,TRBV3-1,CASSQGPGTSGGAANEQFF,TGTGCCAGCAGCCAAGGACCCGGGACTAGCGGGGGGGCCGCCAATGAGCAGTTCTTC
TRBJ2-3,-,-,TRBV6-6,CASSYRPTEAGISTDTQYF,TGTGCCAGCAGTTACCGGCCCACGGAGGCGGGGATAAGCACAGATACGCAGTATTTT
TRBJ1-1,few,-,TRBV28,CASSLWQGTLNTEAFF,TGTGCCAGCAGTTTATGGCAGGGTACCCTGAACACTGAAGCTTTCTTT
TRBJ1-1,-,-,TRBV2,CASTRSTGSNTEAFF,TGTGCCAGCACCCGCTCGACAGGCTCGAACACTGAAGCTTTCTTT
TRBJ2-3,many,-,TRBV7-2,CASSPGPRGWADTQYF,TGTGCCAGCAGCCCAGGACCACGGGGGTGGGCAGATACGCAGTATTTT
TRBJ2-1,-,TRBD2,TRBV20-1,CSARLASGGANEQFF,TGCAGTGCTAGATTGGCTAGCGGGGGGGCCAATGAGCAGTTCTTC
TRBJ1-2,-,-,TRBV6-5,CASADLFRRGYTF,TGTGCCAGCGCCGACTTGTTCAGGCGTGGCTACACCTTC
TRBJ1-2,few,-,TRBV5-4,CASTLGGVYGYTF,TGTGCCAGCACCCTGGGGGGGGTCTATGGCTACACCTTC
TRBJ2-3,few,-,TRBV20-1,CSARVALEADTQYF,TGCAGTGCTAGAGTAGCCCTGGAGGCAGATACGCAGTATTTT
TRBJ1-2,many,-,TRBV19,CASSPGADGYTF,TGTGCCAGTAGTCCGGGGGCGGATGGCTACACCTTC
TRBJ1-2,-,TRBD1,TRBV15,CATSGQDAEYGYTF,TGTGCCACCAGCGGACAGGATGCTGAGTATGGCTACACCTTC
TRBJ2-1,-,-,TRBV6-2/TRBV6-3,CASSGDLGGRSYNEQFF,TGTGCCAGCAGTGGGGACTTGGGGGGGCGATCCTACAATGAGCAGTTCTTC
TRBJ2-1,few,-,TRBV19,CASQAGEQFF,TGTGCCAGTCAAGCTGGCGAGCAGTTCTTC
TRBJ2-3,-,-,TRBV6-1,CASSSGRVGDTQYF,TGTGCCAGCAGTTCAGGGAGAGTAGGAGATACGCAGTATTTT
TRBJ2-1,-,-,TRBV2,CASRAPGGVYNEQFF,TGTGCCAGCAGAGCCCCCGGCGGGGTCTACAATGAGCAGTTCTTC
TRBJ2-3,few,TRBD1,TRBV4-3,CASSQDIRGHGTDTQYF,TGCGCCAGCAGCCAAGATATTAGGGGGCACGGGACAGATACGCAGTATTTT
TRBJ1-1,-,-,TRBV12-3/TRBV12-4,CASSFVPGEIMNTEAFF,TGTGCCAGCAGTTTTGTCCCAGGGGAGATCATGAACACTGAAGCTTTCTTT
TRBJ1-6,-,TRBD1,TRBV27,CASSSQTGVSPLHF,TGTGCCAGCAGTTCCCAGACAGGGGTATCACCCCTCCACTTT
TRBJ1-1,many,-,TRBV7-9,CASIYGANTEAFF,TGTGCCAGCATCTACGGGGCGAACACTGAAGCTTTCTTT
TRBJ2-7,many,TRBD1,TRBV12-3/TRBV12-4,CASSLSGGLVPHEQYF,TGTGCCAGCAGTTTATCAGGGGGTTTGGTGCCCCACGAGCAGTACTTC
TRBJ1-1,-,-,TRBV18,CASSLGDRARTEAFF,TGTGCCAGCTCACTAGGAGATAGGGCTAGGACTGAAGCTTTCTTT
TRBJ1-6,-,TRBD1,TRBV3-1,CASSEEGQGYNSPLHF,TGTGCCAGCAGCGAAGAGGGACAGGGTTATAATTCACCCCTCCACTTT
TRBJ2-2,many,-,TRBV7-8,CASSPGGNTGELFF,TGTGCCAGCAGCCCCGGCGGGAACACCGGGGAGCTGTTTTTT
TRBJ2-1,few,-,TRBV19,CASSTRTLDEQFF,TGTGCCAGTAGTACCCGGACCCTAGATGAGCAGTTCTTC
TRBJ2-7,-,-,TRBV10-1,CASSESPGYEQYF,TGCGCCAGCAGTGAGTCACCGGGGTACGAGCAGTACTTC
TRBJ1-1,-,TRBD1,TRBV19,CAIPTGADTEAFF,TGTGCCATCCCGACAGGGGCGGACACTGAAGCTTTCTTT
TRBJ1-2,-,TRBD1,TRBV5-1,CASSLEGQGRYGYTF,TGCGCCAGCAGCTTGGAAGGACAGGGACGCTATGGCTACACCTTC
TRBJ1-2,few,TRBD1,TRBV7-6,CASSSTGVYGYTF,TGTGCCAGCAGCTCTACAGGGGTGTATGGCTACACCTTC
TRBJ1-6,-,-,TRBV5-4,CASSLVGLDSPLHF,TGTGCCAGCAGCTTGGTAGGCTTGGATTCACCCCTCCACTTT
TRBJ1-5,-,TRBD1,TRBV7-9,CASSLGTANNQPQHF,TGTGCCAGCAGCTTGGGGACAGCCAACAATCAGCCCCAGCATTTT
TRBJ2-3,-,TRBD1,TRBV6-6,CATEPGQGAGTQYF,TGTGCCACAGAACCGGGACAGGGGGCGGGTACGCAGTATTTT
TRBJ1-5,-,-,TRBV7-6,CASSLASGQPQHF,TGTGCCAGCAGCTTAGCCTCGGGACAGCCCCAGCATTTT
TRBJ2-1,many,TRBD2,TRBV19,CASTLGGSDYNEQFF,TGTGCCAGTACCTTGGGGGGGTCGGACTACAATGAGCAGTTCTTC
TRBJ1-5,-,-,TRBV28,CASSLGQGLYQPQHF,TGTGCCAGCAGTTTGGGTCAGGGTTTATACCAGCCCCAGCATTTT
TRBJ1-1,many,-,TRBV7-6,CASTLTEGGGTEAFF,TGTGCCAGCACCCTGACAGAGGGGGGAGGGACTGAAGCTTTCTTT
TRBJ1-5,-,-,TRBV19,CASSIPGRGRQPQHF,TGTGCCAGTAGTATCCCGGGAAGGGGTCGTCAGCCCCAGCATTTT
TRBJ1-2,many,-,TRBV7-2,CASSLARYHGYTF,TGTGCCAGCAGCTTGGCCCGATACCATGGCTACACCTTC
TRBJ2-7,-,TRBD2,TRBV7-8,CASSHGTSGYEQYF,TGTGCCAGCAGCCATGGGACTAGCGGATACGAGCAGTACTTC
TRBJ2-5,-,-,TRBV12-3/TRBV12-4,CASSSLPRDGKETQYF,TGTGCCAGCAGTTCATTGCCCCGGGACGGGAAAGAGACCCAGTACTTC
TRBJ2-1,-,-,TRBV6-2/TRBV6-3,CASSYPYAHLNEQFF,TGTGCCAGCAGTTACCCGTACGCCCACCTCAATGAGCAGTTCTTC
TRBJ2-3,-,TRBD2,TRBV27,CASSFLGLAGGSDTQYF,TGTGCCAGCAGTTTCCTGGGACTAGCGGGGGGATCAGATACGCAGTATTTT
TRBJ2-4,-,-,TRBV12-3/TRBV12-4,CASSLVGQTNIQYF,TGTGCCAGCAGTTTAGTAGGGCAGACCAACATTCAGTACTTC
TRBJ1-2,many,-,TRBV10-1,CASSETRQFFPGYTF,TGCGCCAGCAGTGAGACCCGACAGTTTTTCCCTGGCTACACCTTC
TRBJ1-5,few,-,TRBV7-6,CASSLEGNNQPQHF,TGTGCCAGCAGCTTAGAGGGGAACAATCAGCCCCAGCATTTT
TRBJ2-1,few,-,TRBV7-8,CASSLAPTSFYEQFF,TGTGCCAGCAGCTTAGCCCCTACTAGTTTCTATGAGCAGTTCTTC
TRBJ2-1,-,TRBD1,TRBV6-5,CASSYSTTDRELDEQFF,TGTGCCAGCAGTTACTCGACGACGGACAGGGAGTTGGATGAGCAGTTCTTC
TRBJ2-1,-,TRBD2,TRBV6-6,CASSMSGGAGNEQFF,TGTGCCAGCAGTATGAGCGGGGGGGCGGGCAATGAGCAGTTCTTC
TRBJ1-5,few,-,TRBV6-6,CASSYSTGAAQPQHF,TGTGCCAGCAGTTACTCAACGGGGGCGGCGCAGCCCCAGCATTTT
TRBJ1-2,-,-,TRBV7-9,CASSPHRDLDYGYTF,TGTGCCAGCAGCCCACACAGGGATTTGGACTATGGCTACACCTTC
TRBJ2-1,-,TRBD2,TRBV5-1,CASIGSGGQDEQFF,TGCGCCAGCATTGGGAGCGGGGGGCAGGATGAGCAGTTCTTC
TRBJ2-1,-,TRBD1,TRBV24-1,CATSVAGTGFRDEQFF,TGTGCCACCAGCGTAGCCGGGACAGGGTTCAGGGATGAGCAGTTCTTC
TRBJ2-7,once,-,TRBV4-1,CASSQGVPYEQYF,TGCGCCAGCAGCCAAGGGGTACCTTACGAGCAGTACTTC
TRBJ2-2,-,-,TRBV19,CASSIGVNTGELFF,TGTGCCAGTAGTATAGGTGTAAACACCGGGGAGCTGTTTTTT
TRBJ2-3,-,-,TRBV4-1,CASSQGPEGTDTQYF,TGCGCCAGCAGCCAAGGCCCCGAGGGAACAGATACGCAGTATTTT
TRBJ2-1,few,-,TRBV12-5,CASGLEGPNEQFF,TGTGCTAGTGGTTTAGAGGGCCCCAATGAGCAGTTCTTC
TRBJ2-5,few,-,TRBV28,CASSHRVFETQYF,TGTGCCAGCAGTCACAGGGTCTTTGAGACCCAGTACTTC